The 4 T cell receptor beta chains given below trace back to one sample, sequenced in a study of control samples from healthy donors and cancer patients (TCRdb year 2020). Libraries were made using the immunoSEQ multiplex PCR assay. The table was pulled from immuneACCESS by TCRdb, which kept in-frame rearrangements only. Such tables lose some clones; where checked, under half of the loss comes from unresolved V genes, and the rest has no known cause. This sample holds roughly 100,000 clones; approximately 89% were observed only once. The leading ten clones occupy over 0.85% of the sample. The sequencing input was blood. All receptors come from a woman in her thirties in good health.

This chain connects TRBV7-8 to TRBJ1-3; TRBD1 is a possible D gene (6 bases). This CDR3 is 15 amino acids long. Germline CDR1 is SGHVS and CDR2 is FQNEAQ. V was trimmed by 4 bases and J by 0 bases, leaving 10 bases between them. This CDR3 is CASSSDRSSGNTIYF. The DNA for the CDR3 is TGTGCCAGCAGCTCTGACAGGAGCTCTGGAAACACCATATATTTT.

The genes are TRBV7-9 and TRBJ2-5; weak D call: TRBD1 (6 bases). Per the germline V gene, CDR1 is SEHNR and CDR2 is FQNEAQ (reference sequence). The V gene lost 2 bases and the J gene lost 4 bases, with 11 bases spanning the gap. The CDR3 is 14 residues long. This chain's CDR3 is CASSLTARGETQYF. The CDR3, as DNA: TGTGCCAGCAGCTTAACGGCCAGGGGAGAGACCCAGTACTTC.

The chain uses TRBV19 and TRBJ1-1, with 10 bases lining up with TRBD1. From germline, CDR1 is LNHDA and CDR2 SQIVND (reference sequence). The V and J ends lost 6 bases and 7 bases, in that order; junction bases with no gene match: 5. This CDR3 spans 13 amino acids. CDR3 sequence (DNA): TGTGCCAGTAGGGGGACAGGGGAAGGTGAAGCTTTCTTT. Translated, it gives CASRGTGEGEAFF.

The V gene is TRBV11-2, the J gene TRBJ1-1; D remains ambiguous. Deletions cut 8 bases from V and 0 bases from J, with 16 bases between. The CDR3 sequence is 15 residues long. Looked up from germline, CDR1 is SGHAT and CDR2 is FQNNGV. This CDR3 is CASGYLSGMNTEAFF. DNA for the CDR3: TGTGCCAGCGGATACCTATCGGGAATGAACACTGAAGCTTTCTTT.